A single sample gave rise to the 15 T cell receptor beta chains below, sequenced in a study of cytomegalovirus exposure and HLA in healthy donors. The study ran its PCR with 60 Vbeta and 13 Jbeta primers. Some clones are missing from TCRdb's copy, which holds only in-frame ones; the method was immunoSEQ multiplex PCR. Among roughly 100,000 clones listed, less than 85% were seen once. The sequencing sample was made of PBMCs. The receptors here all came from a man aged 40-55 years in good health and CMV-seronegative.

The CDR3 coding sequence is TGTGCCAGCAGTTACTCGTCACTCCTAAATCAGCCCCAGCATTTT. It specifies CASSYSSLLNQPQHF. The chain recombines TRBV6-5 with TRBJ1-5; D unresolved. The germline gives CDR1 MNHEY, CDR2 SVGAGI. CDR3 length: 15 amino acids. Deletions cut 0 bases from V and 4 bases from J, with 10 bases between.

This chain connects TRBV19 to TRBJ1-6, with a possible D match to TRBD1 (5 bases). This CDR3 is 15 amino acids long. Germline V gene data show CDR1 as LNHDA and CDR2 as SQIVND (reference sequence). With 4 bases removed from V and 4 bases from J, the gap between germline ends came to 11 bases. The CDR3 DNA reads TGTGCCAGTAGTACTCCCACAGGATATAATTCACCCCTCCACTTT. Encoded protein: CASSTPTGYNSPLHF.

This chain uses TRBV5-1 with TRBJ2-3; D is perhaps TRBD2 (6 bases). This CDR3 is 15 amino acids long. The V end was cut by 0 bases, the J end by 3 bases, with 11 bases between. Germline CDR1 reads SGHRS; CDR2 reads YFSETQ. The CDR3 region is CASSLDPRGTDTQYF. For the CDR3, the DNA is TGCGCCAGCAGCTTGGACCCCCGGGGGACAGATACGCAGTATTTT.

The genes are TRBV5-1 and TRBJ2-1; D gene ambiguous. The CDR3 is made up of 13 amino acids. CDR1 and CDR2 (germline): SGHRS, YFSETQ. The germline V and J ends were trimmed by 1 base and 5 bases, with 7 bases remaining between them. The CDR3 sequence is CASSLYSNNEQFF. CDR3 sequence (DNA): TGCGCCAGCAGCTTGTATAGTAACAATGAGCAGTTCTTC.

The rearrangement links TRBV5-1 to TRBJ1-1, with TRBD1 matching over 8 bases. The CDR3 covers 13 residues. Trimming removed 4 bases from V and 5 bases from J; junction bases left unmatched: 4. The V gene's germline CDR1 is SGHRS and CDR2 YFSETQ. CDR3 residues: CASSETGGTEAFF. As DNA, the CDR3 is TGCGCCAGCAGCGAAACAGGGGGAACTGAAGCTTTCTTT.

The chain is built from TRBV27 and TRBJ2-2, with TRBD1 matching 8 bases. Germline CDR1 is MNHEY and CDR2 is SMNVEV (reference sequence). J gave up 3 bases and V 6 bases, and 9 bases lay outside the gene matches. The CDR3 totals 16 residues. CDR3 residues: CASRPQGVVDTGELFF. The CDR3 nucleotides read TGTGCCAGCAGGCCACAGGGGGTCGTCGACACCGGGGAGCTGTTTTTT.

This chain connects TRBV7-9 to TRBJ1-2; D possibly corresponds to TRBD1 (5 bases). Trimming removed 5 bases at V and 0 bases at J, with 13 bases between. The V gene's germline CDR1 is SEHNR and CDR2 FQNEAQ (reference sequence). The CDR3 is made up of 15 amino acids. The CDR3 DNA reads as TGTGCCAGCAGCGGGGGGATGGGTACTAACTATGGCTACACCTTC. This gives the protein CASSGGMGTNYGYTF.

The sample holds one count of this clone. The chain uses TRBV29-1 and TRBJ1-4; D uncertain. CDR3 size: 12 residues. From germline, CDR1 is SQVTM and CDR2 ANQGSEA. CDR3 loop: CSAGRVGEKLFF. Written as DNA, the CDR3 is TGCAGTGCGGGGAGGGTTGGGGAAAAACTGTTTTTT.

In this sample, this clone turned up a few times. The J gene is TRBJ2-3, the V gene TRBV25-1, with TRBD1 as a possible D gene (6 bases). The CDR3 consists of 15 residues. Germline V lookup: CDR1 MGHDK, CDR2 SYGVNS. V lost 3 bases and J 4 bases, leaving 14 bases between the germline ends. CDR3 residues: CASSDRRGPSDTQYF. In DNA form, the CDR3 reads TGTGCCAGCAGTGACCGCAGGGGTCCCTCAGATACGCAGTATTTT.

Comment on this clone: Additional DNA sequences in this sample encode the identical CDR3. This sequence joins TRBV9 and TRBJ1-1, with D tentatively TRBD1 (6 bases). The CDR3 totals 14 residues. Germline V gene data show CDR1 as SGDLS and CDR2 as YYNGEE. Trimming took 8 bases from V and 4 from J, leaving 18 bases between them. DNA for the CDR3: TGTGCCAGTTCCTACGGGAGGGGGAGCACTGAAGCTTTCTTT. Protein product: CASSYGRGSTEAFF.

The chain employs TRBV12-5 and TRBJ1-1; a possible D gene is TRBD1 (5 bases). The V gene's germline CDR1 is LGHNT and CDR2 FRNRAP. Trimming cost V 3 bases and J 10 bases, with 21 bases left between them. The CDR3 spans 15 residues. The CDR3 nucleotides are TGTGCTAGTGGTTTTGGGGAGGGAAGGGGTCCTCCAGCTTTCTTT. This sequence encodes CASGFGEGRGPPAFF.

This clone has only a few counts. Here the CDR3 reads CASRLYPIETQYF. In nucleotides, the CDR3 is TGCGCCAGCAGGCTATACCCTATAGAGACCCAGTACTTC. V and J are TRBV23-1 and TRBJ2-5; unclear D gene. TRBV23-1 is reported as an ORF; its role is uncertain. The V and J ends lost 6 bases and 4 bases respectively, with 12 bases between them. The CDR3 loop spans 13 amino acids.

This rearrangement joins TRBV7-9 to TRBJ1-1; D may be TRBD1 (6 bases). Germline-derived CDR1 and CDR2 are SEHNR and FQNEAQ (reference sequence). Trimming stripped 3 bases from V and 0 bases from J, with 8 bases between. The CDR3 covers 14 residues. CDR3 region: CASSLQGMNTEAFF. CDR3 nucleotides: TGTGCCAGCAGCTTGCAGGGGATGAACACTGAAGCTTTCTTT.

V usage is TRBV11-3 and J usage is TRBJ1-2, with D uncertain. V dropped 5 bases and J dropped 2 bases, with 12 bases sitting between them. This CDR3 has 14 residues. Germline values: CDR1 SGHNT, CDR2 YENEEA. The CDR3 loop reads CASSTAGSNYGYTF. CDR3 DNA sequence: TGTGCCAGCAGCACAGCGGGTAGCAACTATGGCTACACCTTC. The whole variable domain, remainder taken from reference TRBV11-3 and TRBJ1-2, is EAGVVQSPRYKIIEKKQPVAFWCNPISGHNTLYWYLQNLGQGPELLIRYENEEAVDDSQLPKDRFSAERLKGVDSTLKIQPAELGDSAVYLCASSTAGSNYGYTFGSGTRLTVV.

The chain combines TRBV5-6 with TRBJ1-5; D gene unclear. V gave up 1 base and J gave up 6 bases, with 11 bases separating them. This CDR3 is 14 amino acids long. CDR1 and CDR2 from the germline V gene are SGHDT and YYEEEE. The CDR3 DNA reads TGTGCCAGCAGCTTGTTGGCGCGGGGTCAGCCCCAGCATTTT. Translating it yields CASSLLARGQPQHF.